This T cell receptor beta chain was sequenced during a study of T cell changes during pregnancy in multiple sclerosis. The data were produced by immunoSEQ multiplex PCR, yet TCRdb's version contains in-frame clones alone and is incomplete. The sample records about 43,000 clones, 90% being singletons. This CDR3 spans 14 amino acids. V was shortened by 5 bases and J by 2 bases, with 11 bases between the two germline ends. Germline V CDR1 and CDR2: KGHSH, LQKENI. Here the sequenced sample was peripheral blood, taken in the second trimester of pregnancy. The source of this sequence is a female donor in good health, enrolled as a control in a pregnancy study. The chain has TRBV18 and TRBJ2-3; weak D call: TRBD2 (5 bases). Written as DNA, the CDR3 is TGTGCCAGCTCAGAGGGCCCTGACACAGATACGCAGTATTTT. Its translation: CASSEGPDTDTQYF.